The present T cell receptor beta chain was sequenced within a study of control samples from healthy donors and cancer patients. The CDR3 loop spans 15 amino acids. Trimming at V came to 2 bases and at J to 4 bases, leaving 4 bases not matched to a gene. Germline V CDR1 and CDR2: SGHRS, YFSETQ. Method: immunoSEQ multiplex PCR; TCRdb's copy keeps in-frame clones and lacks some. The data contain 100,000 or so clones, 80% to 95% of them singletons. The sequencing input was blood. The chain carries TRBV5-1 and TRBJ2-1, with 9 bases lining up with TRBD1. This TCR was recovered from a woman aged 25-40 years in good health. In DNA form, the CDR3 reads TGCGCCAGCAGCTTACAGGGGGCGGCTTACAATGAGCAGTTCTTC. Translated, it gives CASSLQGAAYNEQFF.